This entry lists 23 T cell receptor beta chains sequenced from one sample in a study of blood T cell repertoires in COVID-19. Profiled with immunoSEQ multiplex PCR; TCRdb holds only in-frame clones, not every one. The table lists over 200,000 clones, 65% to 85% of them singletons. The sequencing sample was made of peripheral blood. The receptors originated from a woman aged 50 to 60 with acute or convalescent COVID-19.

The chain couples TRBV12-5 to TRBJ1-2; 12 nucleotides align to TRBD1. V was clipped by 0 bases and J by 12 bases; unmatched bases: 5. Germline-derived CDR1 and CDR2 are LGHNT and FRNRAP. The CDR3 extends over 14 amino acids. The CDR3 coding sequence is TGTGCTAGTGGTTTGGTAGGGACAGGGGGCGCGGACACCTTC. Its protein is CASGLVGTGGADTF.

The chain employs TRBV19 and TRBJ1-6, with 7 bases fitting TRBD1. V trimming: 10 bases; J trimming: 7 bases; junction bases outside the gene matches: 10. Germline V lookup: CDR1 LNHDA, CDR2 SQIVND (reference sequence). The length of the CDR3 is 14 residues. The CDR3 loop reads CANRKGQPNSPLHF. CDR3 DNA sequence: TGTGCCAATAGGAAGGGACAGCCAAATTCACCCCTCCACTTT.

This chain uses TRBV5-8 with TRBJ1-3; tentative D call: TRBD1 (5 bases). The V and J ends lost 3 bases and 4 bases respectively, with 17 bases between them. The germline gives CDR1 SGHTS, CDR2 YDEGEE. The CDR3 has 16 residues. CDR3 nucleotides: TGTGCCAGCAGCTGGGGTATGGCTGGGGGGGGAAACACCATATATTTT. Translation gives CASSWGMAGGGNTIYF.

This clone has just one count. In nucleotides, the CDR3 is TGTGCCAGCAGCTTGCTAGCCTCCGGGACAGATAACACTGAAGCTTTCTTT. Residues: CASSLLASGTDNTEAFF. This chain joins TRBV7-6 and TRBJ1-1; 7 bases line up with TRBD1. Per germline, CDR1 SGHVS and CDR2 FNYEAQ. The CDR3 spans 17 residues. The V gene end was trimmed by 3 bases and the J gene end by 2 bases; junction bases not matched to a gene: 12.

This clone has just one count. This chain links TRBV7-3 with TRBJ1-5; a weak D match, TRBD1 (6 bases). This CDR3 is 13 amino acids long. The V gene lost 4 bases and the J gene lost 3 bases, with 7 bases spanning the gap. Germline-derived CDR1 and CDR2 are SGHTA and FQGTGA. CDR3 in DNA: TGTGCCAGCAGCTGGGGGCTCAATCAGCCCCAGCATTTT. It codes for CASSWGLNQPQHF.

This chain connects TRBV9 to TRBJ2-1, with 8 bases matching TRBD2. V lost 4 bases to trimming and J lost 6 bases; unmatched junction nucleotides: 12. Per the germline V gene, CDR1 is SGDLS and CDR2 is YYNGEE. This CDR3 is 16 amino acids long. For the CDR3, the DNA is TGTGCCAGCAGCACCCCAGGGAGAACTAGCGGCAATGAGCAGTTCTTC. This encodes CASSTPGRTSGNEQFF.

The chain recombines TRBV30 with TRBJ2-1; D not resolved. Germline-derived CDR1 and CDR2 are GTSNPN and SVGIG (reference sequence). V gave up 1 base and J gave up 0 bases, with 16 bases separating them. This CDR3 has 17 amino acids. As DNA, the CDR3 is TGTGCCTGGAGTGATAGGAGCGCCGATAGCTCCTACAATGAGCAGTTCTTC. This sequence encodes CAWSDRSADSSYNEQFF.

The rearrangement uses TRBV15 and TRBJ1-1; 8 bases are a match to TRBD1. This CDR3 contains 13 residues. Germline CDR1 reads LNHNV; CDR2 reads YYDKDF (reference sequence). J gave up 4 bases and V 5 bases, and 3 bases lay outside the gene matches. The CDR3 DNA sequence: TGTGCCACCAGCTACGACAGGGGCACTGAAGCTTTCTTT. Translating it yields CATSYDRGTEAFF.

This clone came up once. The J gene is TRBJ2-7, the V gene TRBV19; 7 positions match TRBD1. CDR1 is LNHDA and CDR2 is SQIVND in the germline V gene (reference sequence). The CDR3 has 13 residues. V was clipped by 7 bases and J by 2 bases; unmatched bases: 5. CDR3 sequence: CASTKTGTYEQYF. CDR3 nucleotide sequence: TGTGCCAGTACCAAGACAGGGACCTACGAGCAGTACTTC.

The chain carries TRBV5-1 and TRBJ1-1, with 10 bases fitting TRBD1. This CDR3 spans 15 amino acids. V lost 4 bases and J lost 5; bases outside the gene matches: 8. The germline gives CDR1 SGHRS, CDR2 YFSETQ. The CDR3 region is CASSKGTGEGTEAFF. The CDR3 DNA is TGCGCCAGCAGCAAAGGGACAGGGGAAGGAACTGAAGCTTTCTTT.

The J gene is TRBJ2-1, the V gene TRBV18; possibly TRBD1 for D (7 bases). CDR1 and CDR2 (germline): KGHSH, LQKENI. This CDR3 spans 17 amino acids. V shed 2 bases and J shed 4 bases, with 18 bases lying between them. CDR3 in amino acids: CASSPLILAGQYNEQFF. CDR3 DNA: TGTGCCAGCTCACCATTAATATTGGCGGGACAGTACAATGAGCAGTTCTTC.

CDR3 nucleotide sequence: TGTGCCAGCAGCACAAGACTCGGTCAAGAGACCCAGTACTTC. Translation gives CASSTRLGQETQYF. The chain joins TRBV5-4 to TRBJ2-5; no reliable D call. The germline V gene has CDR1 SGHNT and CDR2 YYREEE (reference sequence). The CDR3 extends over 14 amino acids. V was trimmed by 4 bases and J by 2 bases, leaving 12 bases between them.

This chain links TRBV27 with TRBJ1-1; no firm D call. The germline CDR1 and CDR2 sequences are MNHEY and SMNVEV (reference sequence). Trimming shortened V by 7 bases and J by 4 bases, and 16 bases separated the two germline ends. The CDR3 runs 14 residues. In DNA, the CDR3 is TGTGCCAGCACCCCGGCCCCTGAGGGCACTGAAGCTTTCTTT. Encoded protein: CASTPAPEGTEAFF.

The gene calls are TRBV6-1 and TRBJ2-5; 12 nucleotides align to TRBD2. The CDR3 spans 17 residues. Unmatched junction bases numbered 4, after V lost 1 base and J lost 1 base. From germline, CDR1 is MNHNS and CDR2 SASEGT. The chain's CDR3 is CASSEVTSGSSQETQYF. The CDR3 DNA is TGTGCCAGCAGTGAAGTGACTAGCGGGAGCTCCCAAGAGACCCAGTACTTC.

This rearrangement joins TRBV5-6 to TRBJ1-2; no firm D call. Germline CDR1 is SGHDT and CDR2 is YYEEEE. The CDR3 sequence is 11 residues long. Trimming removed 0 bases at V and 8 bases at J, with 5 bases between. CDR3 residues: CASSLAKGYTF. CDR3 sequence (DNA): TGTGCCAGCAGCTTGGCAAAAGGCTACACCTTC.

The CDR3 sequence: CASRAFGQGSTEAFF. The CDR3 nucleotides are TGCGCCAGCAGGGCCTTTGGACAGGGGAGTACTGAAGCTTTCTTT. The V gene is TRBV5-1, the J gene TRBJ1-1; 9 nucleotides match TRBD1. Germline trimming cut 5 bases from V and 5 bases from J; bases unmatched to any gene: 10. The germline gives CDR1 SGHRS, CDR2 YFSETQ. The CDR3 sequence is 15 residues long.

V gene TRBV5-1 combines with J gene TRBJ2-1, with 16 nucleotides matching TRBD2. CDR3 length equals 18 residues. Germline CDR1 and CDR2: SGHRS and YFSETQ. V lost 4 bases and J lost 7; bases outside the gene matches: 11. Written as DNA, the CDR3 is TGCGCCAGCAGCGATGGGACTAGCGGGAGGGTGGTCGGGAATGAGCAGTTCTTC. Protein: CASSDGTSGRVVGNEQFF.

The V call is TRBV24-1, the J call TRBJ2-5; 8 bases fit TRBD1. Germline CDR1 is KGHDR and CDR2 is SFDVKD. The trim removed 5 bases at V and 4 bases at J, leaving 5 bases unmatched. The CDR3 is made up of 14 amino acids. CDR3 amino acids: CATSALDRGETQYF. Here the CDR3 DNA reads TGTGCCACCAGTGCTCTAGACAGGGGAGAGACCCAGTACTTC.

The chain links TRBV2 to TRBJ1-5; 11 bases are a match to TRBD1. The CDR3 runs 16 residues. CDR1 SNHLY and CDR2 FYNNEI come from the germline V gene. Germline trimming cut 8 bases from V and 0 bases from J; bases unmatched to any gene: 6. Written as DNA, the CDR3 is TGTGCCAGCGGGGACAGGGGGAAATATAGCAATCAGCCCCAGCATTTT. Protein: CASGDRGKYSNQPQHF. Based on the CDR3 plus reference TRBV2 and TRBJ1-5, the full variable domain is EPEVTQTPSHQVTQMGQEVILRCVPISNHLYFYWYRQILGQKVEFLVSFYNNEISEKSEIFDDQFSVERPDGSNFTLKIRSTKLEDSAMYFCASGDRGKYSNQPQHFGDGTRLSIL.

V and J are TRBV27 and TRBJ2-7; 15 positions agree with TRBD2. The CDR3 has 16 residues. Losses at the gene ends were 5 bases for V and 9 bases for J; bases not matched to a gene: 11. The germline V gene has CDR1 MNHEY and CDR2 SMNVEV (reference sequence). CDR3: CASSLTMGLAGGVQYF. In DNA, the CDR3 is TGTGCCAGCAGTCTCACTATGGGACTAGCGGGAGGAGTGCAGTACTTC.

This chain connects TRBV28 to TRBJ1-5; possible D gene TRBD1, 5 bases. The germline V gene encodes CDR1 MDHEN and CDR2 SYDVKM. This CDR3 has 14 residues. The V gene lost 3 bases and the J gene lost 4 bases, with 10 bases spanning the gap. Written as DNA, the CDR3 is TGTGCCAGCAGTTTCCTGACAGTTAATCAGCCCCAGCATTTT. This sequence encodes CASSFLTVNQPQHF.

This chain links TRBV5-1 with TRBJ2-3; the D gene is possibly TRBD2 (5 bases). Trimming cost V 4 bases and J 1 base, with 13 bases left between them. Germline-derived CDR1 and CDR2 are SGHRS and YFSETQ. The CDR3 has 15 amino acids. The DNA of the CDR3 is TGCGCCAGCAGCCCGGACGGGATCCGCACAGATACGCAGTATTTT. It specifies CASSPDGIRTDTQYF.

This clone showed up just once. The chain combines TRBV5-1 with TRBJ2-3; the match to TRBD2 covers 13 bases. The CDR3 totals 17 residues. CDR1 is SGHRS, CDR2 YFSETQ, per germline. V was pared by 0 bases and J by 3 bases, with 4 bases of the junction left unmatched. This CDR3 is CASSLAGTSGTTDTQYF. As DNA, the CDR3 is TGCGCCAGCAGCTTGGCAGGGACTAGCGGGACGACAGATACGCAGTATTTT.